This T cell receptor beta chain was found in a study of blood T cell repertoires in COVID-19. As for the study in general: Sources were T cells, B-cell-depleted T cells, or PBMCs; the material itself was cDNA or gDNA.

CDR1 and CDR2 from the germline V gene are SNHLY and FYNNEI. The V end was cut by 6 bases, the J end by 5 bases, with 15 bases between. The length of the CDR3 is 14 residues. As handled by the study authors: Researchers report that nucleated cell counts were estimated from reference gene primer amplification. Profiled with immunoSEQ multiplex PCR; TCRdb holds only in-frame clones, not every one. For V, J and clone size, that table is used; D and trimming come from the DNA. The table has around 76,000 clones, 81% seen once. The material sequenced was peripheral blood. V and J are TRBV2 and TRBJ2-3; D unclear. The TCR sequence derives from an older woman with acute or convalescent COVID-19. Written as DNA, the CDR3 is TGTGCCAGCAGCGCAGGTCAGATTCGAGATACGCAGTATTTT. It translates to CASSAGQIRDTQYF.